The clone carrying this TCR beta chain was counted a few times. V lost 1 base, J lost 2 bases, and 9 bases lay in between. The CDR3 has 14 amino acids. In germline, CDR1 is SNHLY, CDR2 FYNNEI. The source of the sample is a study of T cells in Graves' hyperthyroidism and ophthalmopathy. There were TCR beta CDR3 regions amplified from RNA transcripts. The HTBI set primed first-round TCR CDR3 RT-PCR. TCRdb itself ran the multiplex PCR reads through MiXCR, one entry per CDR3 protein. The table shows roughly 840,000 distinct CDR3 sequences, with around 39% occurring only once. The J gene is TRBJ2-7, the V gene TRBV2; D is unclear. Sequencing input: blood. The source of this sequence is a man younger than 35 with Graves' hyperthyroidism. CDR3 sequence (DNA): TGTGCCAGCAGTGAAGATGCAGCAACCTACGAGCAGTACTTC. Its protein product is CASSEDAATYEQYF.